Described below is a single T cell receptor (beta chain) sequence and its context. The sample comes from a study of T cells in Graves' hyperthyroidism and ophthalmopathy. The ends were cut back, 5 bases at V and 8 bases at J, with 21 bases in the middle. Germline lookup yields CDR1 DFQATT and CDR2 SNEGSKA (reference sequence). The CDR3 totals 14 residues. TCR beta CDR3 regions were amplified from RNA. The TCR CDR3 first-round RT-PCR relied on the HTBI primer set. TCRdb ran MiXCR on the multiplex PCR reads and lists one entry per CDR3 protein. The repertoire consists of 550,000 to 600,000 distinct CDR3 sequences, with 35% to 55% occurring once and the leading ten covering about 20%.

This chain joins TRBV20-1 and TRBJ1-2; TRBD1 might be the D (6 bases). The sequenced sample was peripheral blood or thyroid tissue (not recorded which). This clonotype was obtained from an adult woman with Graves' disease, either hyperthyroidism or ophthalmopathy (not recorded which). Written as DNA, the CDR3 is TGCAGTGCTCTTAGTCCAAACAGGGCCGAGGGCTACACCTTC. It encodes CSALSPNRAEGYTF.